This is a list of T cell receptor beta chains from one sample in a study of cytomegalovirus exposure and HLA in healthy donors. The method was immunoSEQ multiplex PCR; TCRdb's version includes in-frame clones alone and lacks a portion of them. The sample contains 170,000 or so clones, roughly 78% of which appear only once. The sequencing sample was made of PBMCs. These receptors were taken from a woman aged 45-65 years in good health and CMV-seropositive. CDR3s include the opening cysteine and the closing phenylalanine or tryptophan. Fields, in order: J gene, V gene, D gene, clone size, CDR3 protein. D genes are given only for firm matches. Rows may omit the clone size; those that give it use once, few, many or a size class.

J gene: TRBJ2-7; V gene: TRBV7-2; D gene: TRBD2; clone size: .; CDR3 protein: CASSLSPGGGGSYEQYF
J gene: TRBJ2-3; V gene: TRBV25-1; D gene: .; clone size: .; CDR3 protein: CASSESRRPTATDTQYF
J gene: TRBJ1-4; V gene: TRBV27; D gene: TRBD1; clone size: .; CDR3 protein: CASSFQGDNEKLFF
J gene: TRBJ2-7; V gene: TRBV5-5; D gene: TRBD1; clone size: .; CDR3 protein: CASSGPQGTGYEQYF
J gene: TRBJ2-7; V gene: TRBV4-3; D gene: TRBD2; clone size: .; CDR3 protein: CASSHRTSGGDEQYF
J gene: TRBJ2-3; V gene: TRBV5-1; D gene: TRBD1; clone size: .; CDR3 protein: CASSPGQGLRDTQYF
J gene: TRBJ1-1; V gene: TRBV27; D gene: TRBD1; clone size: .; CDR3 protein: CASSVDRATEAFF
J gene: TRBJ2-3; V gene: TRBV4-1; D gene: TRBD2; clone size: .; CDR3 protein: CASSEGASLAASTDTQYF
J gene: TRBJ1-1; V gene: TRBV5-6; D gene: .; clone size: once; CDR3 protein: CASSLGQRGVEAFF
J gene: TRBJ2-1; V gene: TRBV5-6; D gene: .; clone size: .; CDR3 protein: CASSFSVRFNEQFF
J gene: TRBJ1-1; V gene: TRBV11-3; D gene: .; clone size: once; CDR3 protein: CASSFGGAGTEAFF
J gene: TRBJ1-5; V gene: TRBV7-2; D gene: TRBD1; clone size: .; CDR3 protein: CASSADRGQPQHF
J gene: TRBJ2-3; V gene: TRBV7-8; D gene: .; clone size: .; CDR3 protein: CASSLDYREDLLPTDTQYF
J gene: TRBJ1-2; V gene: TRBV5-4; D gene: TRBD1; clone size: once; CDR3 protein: CASSDRGLRYGGYTF
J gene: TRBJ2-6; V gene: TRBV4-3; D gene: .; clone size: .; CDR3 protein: CASSPGHYSSGANVLTF
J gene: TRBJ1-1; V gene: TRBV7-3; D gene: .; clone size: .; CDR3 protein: CASSSQQVTEAFF
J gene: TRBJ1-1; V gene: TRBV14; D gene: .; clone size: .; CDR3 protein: CASSHLSRDTEAFF
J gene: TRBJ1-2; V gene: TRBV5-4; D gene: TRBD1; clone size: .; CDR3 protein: CASSLGDRGPGYTF
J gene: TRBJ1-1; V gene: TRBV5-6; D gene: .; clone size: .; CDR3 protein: CASSFSLGGQNTEAFF
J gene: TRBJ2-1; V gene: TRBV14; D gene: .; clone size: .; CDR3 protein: CASSQVTGVHEQFF
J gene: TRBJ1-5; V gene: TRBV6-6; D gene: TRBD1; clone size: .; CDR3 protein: CASSSDRGSNQPQHF
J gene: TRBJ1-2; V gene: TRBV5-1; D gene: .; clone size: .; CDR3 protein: CASSSIQAEGYGYTF
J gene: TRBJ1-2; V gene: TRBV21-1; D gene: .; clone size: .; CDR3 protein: CASSKEVRQVNYGYTF
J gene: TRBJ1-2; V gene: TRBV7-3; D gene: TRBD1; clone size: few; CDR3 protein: CASTETGAKGYTF
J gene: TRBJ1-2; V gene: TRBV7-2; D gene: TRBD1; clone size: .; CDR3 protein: CASSLQGQGLGYTF
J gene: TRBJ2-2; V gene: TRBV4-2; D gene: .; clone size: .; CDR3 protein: CASSGGTGELFF
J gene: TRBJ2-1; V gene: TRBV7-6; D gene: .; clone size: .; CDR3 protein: CASSPKRYRSSYNEQFF
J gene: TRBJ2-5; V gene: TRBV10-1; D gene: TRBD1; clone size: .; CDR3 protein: CAIAGGGETQYF
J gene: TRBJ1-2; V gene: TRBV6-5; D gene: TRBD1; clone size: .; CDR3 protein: CASSWTGYGYTF
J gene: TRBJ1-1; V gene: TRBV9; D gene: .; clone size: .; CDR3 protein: CASSPRGGANTEAFF
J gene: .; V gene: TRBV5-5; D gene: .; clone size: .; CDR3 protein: CASSLSRGTLSEQYF
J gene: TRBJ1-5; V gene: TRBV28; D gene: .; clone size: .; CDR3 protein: CASSFPGVVQPQHF
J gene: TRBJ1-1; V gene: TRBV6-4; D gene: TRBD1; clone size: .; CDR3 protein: CASSYPTQGGGTEAFF
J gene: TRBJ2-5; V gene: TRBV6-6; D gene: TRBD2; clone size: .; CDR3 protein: CASSYWSLAGEETQYF
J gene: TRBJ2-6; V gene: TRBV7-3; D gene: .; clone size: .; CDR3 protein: CASSFGTSTNVLTF
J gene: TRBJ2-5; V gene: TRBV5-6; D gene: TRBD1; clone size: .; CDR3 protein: CASSQGDYQETQYF
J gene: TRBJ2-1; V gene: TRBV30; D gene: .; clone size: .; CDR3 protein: CAWSGLQGTEQFF
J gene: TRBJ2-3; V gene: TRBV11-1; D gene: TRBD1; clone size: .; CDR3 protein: CASSLRTGPGPDTQYF
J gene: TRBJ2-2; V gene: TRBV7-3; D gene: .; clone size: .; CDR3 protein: CASRGAGTGELFF
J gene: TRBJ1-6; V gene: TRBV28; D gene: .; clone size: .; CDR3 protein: CAIKATPTNSPLHF
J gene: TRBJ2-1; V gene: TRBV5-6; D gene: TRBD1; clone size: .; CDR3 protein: CASSLWTGDNEQFF
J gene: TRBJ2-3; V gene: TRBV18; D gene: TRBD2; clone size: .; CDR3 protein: CASSPGLDFTDTQYF
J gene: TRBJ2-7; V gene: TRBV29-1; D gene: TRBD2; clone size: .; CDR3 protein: CSVATSTGEQYF
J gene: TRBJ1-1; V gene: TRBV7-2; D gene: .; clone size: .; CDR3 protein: CASSWGGEIKTEAFF
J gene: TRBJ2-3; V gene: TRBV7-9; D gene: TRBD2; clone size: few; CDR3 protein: CASSRGLAGEDTQYF
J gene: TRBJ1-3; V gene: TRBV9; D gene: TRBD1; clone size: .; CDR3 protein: CASSPTGGADASGNTIYF
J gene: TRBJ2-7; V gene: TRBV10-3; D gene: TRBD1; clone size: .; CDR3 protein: CAISDLGQGGSSYEQYF
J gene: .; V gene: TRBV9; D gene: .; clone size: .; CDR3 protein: CASSYGASEQYF
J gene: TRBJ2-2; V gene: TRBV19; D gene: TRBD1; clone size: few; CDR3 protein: CASRGQGGTGELFF
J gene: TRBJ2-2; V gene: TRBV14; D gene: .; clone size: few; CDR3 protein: CASSHIPGELFF
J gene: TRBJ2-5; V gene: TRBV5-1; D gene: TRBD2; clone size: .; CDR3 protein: CASSFTGTSGGAETQYF
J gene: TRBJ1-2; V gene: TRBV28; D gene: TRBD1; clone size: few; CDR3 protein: CASDLSGTANYGYTF
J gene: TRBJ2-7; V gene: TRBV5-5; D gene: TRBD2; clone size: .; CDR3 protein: CASSLGAGGPRLHEQYF
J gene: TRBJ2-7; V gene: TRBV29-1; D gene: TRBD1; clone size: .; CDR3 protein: CSVEGAGQGSSYEQYF
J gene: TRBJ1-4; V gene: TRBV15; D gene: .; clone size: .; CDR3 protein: CATSRAPGANEKLFF